This T cell receptor (beta chain) was observed in a study of cytomegalovirus exposure and HLA in healthy donors. Study context: Inside one of the first data releases sat some 93 million unique TCRs taken from HLA-typed donors.

Primers included in the PCR were 60 Vbeta and 13 Jbeta primers. Profiling relied on immunoSEQ multiplex PCR, and the TCRdb table lists in-frame clones only, not all of them. Counted here are about 160,000 clones, around 67% occurring once; the ten biggest clones make up 4% to 5.5%. Study findings and constraints: A reported reduction in N-insertions relative to the approximately 670-donor mean was seen in an Asian-associated ancestry cluster in a later analysis. Presence/absence analyses assumed roughly uniform sequencing depth across donors, which may not hold. There were 150 to 200 TCR beta chains listed as cytomegalovirus-associated.

The CDR3 loop spans 14 amino acids. V lost 0 bases to trimming and J lost 10 bases; unmatched junction nucleotides: 8. Germline lookup yields CDR1 MNHNS and CDR2 SASEGT. On this clone itself: Its specificity is unknown.

The sequence was collected from a young woman in good health and CMV-seropositive. The rearrangement joins TRBV6-1 to TRBJ1-2, with TRBD1 identical over 7 bases. Source material: PBMCs. This chain's CDR3 is CASSEAITTGHYTF. The CDR3 region has the DNA TGTGCCAGCAGTGAAGCGATCACGACAGGGCACTACACCTTC.